This T cell receptor beta chain was obtained from a study of blood T cell repertoires in COVID-19. CDR3 size: 13 residues. Germline V gene data show CDR1 as LGHDT and CDR2 as YNNKEL (reference sequence). V was clipped by 1 base and J by 12 bases; unmatched bases: 4. Method: immunoSEQ multiplex PCR; TCRdb's copy keeps in-frame clones and lacks some. The data hold 35,000 to 50,000 clones, with around 88% observed a single time. In its sample, this clone was seen a few times. The sample taken for sequencing was peripheral blood. The chain links TRBV3-1 (or the pseudogene TRBV3-2) to TRBJ2-1, with TRBD2 identical over 9 bases. The clonotype comes from a woman older than 75 with acute or convalescent COVID-19. In nucleotides, the CDR3 is TGTGCCAGCAGCCAAGCCGAGCGGGGGGCGCAGTTCTTC. Its protein product is CASSQAERGAQFF.